This TCR beta chain was captured in a study of blood T cell repertoires in COVID-19 (dated by TCRdb to 2018 to 2021). Study-wide context: Collaborator samples came from the United States, Italy and Spain and covered acute and convalescent phases of COVID-19. The material from the prospective study consisted of cDNA or gDNA derived from T cells, B-cell-depleted T cells, or PBMCs. The dataset comprised deeply sampled blood TCRbeta repertoires from subjects exposed to, actively infected with, or recovered from COVID-19. A freely available public database, intended as a resource for researchers studying the immune response to SARS-CoV-2, is where the repertoires were released. The samples were drawn from the first 160 participants of the ongoing ImmuneRACE study and from 1,254 subjects provided by 6 global collaborators. Nearly every sample came with metadata listing a de-identified subject ID, COVID-19 status, age in years and sex. Where available, HLA class I and class II types were obtained from metadata supplied by the sample provider rather than from assay-based typing.

At the junction V is shortened by 4 bases and J by 5 bases, with 15 bases in between. The CDR3 spans 16 residues, from the cysteine through the phenylalanine. The read is trimmed to its CDR3 DNA, 48 bases read in frame from base 1. From a lookup of the germline V gene, CDR1 and CDR2 are SGHNT and YENEEA. General findings and caveats noted by the study authors: The quantity of clinical and demographic metadata differed by source and by participant and was supplied without curation.

Collaborating institutions collected whole blood in K2EDTA tubes following their own protocols. For TCRbeta analysis, collaborator samples were shipped as frozen whole blood, as isolated PBMCs, or as DNA extracted from either sample type. On this clone: Its antigen remains undetermined. No qualities accompany the bases; no much larger clone lies one base away.

The immunoSEQ Assay, a bias-controlled multiplex PCR, was used to amplify TCRbeta CDR3 regions from genomic DNA. The paper's data handling went like this. Within the assay, amplification of reference gene primers was used to estimate how many nucleated cells each sample contained. Sequence reads were collapsed and filtered to measure the absolute abundance of every unique TCRbeta CDR3 rearrangement. For each sample, productive Simpson clonality was calculated as the square root of Simpson's diversity index over productive rearrangements. Drawn from immuneACCESS, this table holds only the in-frame rearrangements with V and J called that TCRdb kept. Clones are partly lost; checked studies trace under half to an unresolved V gene and leave the rest unexplained. V and J calls and clone size are copied from that table; D and trimming were computed from the DNA. This sample comprises about 130,000 clones, roughly 79% of them detected only once. The ten largest make up 11% of the sample.

Specimen: peripheral blood. This chain joins TRBV11-3 to TRBJ1-6; possibly the D gene is TRBD1, per 5 matching bases. The source is a human donor in a cohort sampled during active COVID-19. The CDR3 loop reads CASSSQAIQDNSPLHF. The base sequence is TGTGCCAGCAGCTCCCAGGCGATACAGGATAATTCACCCCTCCACTTT. When the CDR3 is completed using the reference TRBV11-3 and TRBJ1-6 genes on either side, the full variable domain is EAGVVQSPRYKIIEKKQPVAFWCNPISGHNTLYWYLQNLGQGPELLIRYENEEAVDDSQLPKDRFSAERLKGVDSTLKIQPAELGDSAVYLCASSSQAIQDNSPLHFGNGTRLTVT.